This T cell receptor beta chain came from a study of cytomegalovirus exposure and HLA in healthy donors (dated by TCRdb to the late 2010s). A note on the overall study: An earlier analysis of some 600 of the donors reported 276 Gb of sequence data and approximately 120 million unique TCR beta sequences obtained from roughly 170 million T cells. In a later analysis, previously published TCR beta repertoires from about 670 donors were re-analyzed and high-resolution HLA genotyping was added so that TCR occurrence patterns could be studied. The genetic ancestry cluster associated with self-reported Caucasian donors included roughly four fifths of the roughly 400 genotyped donors. A handful of DR-DQ haplotypes were treated as single units for association and clustering because of strong linkage in the cohort. Rather than using new phenotypic data, the later analysis identified candidate immune exposures from TCR beta sequences and from how often those sequences occurred across donors. An earlier analysis of several hundred of the donors applied high-throughput TCR beta sequencing to assess whether each TCR beta V gene segment acted as functional or pseudogenic. Among 300 to 500 genotyped donors of the cohort, an average of approximately 240,000 unique TCR beta nucleotide sequences was sequenced per donor, of which 15% to 20% were non-productive. The study combined high-throughput TCR immunosequencing, statistical association of individual TCRs with disease status, and machine learning to predict cytomegalovirus infection status. The number of typed donors differed by locus: about 620-640 for A, B, C, DRB1 and DQB1; 500 to 550 for DQA1; around 610 for DPA1; and around 490 for DPB1. An early release covering roughly 640 HLA-typed donors comprised about 300 gigabases of sequencing data and around 80 million unique TCR sequences. Genome-wide SNP genotypes for about 60% of the roughly 700 donors were used in a later genetic analysis, which treated that subset as a discovery cohort. In addition to the first cohort of about 650 subjects, a separate validation cohort of around 110 different subjects was used. The study used immunosequencing to profile the T cell repertoires of more than 650 subjects and linked those repertoires to cytomegalovirus serostatus. HLA typing covered class I and class II loci at four-digit resolution. The study aimed to test whether cataloging public T cell receptors could reveal signatures of past pathogen exposure. All discovery cohort repertoires had been generated using a single sequencing platform. Donor age, sex, ethnicity and CMV serostatus were collected together with the repertoire data.

About this clone itself: Its binding antigen is unknown. The sample holds no much larger clone one base away, and base qualities are not on file.

Library creation used the immunoSEQ multiplex PCR assay. The multiplex PCR relied on a mix of 60 forward primers for TCR Vbeta segments and 13 reverse primers for TCR Jbeta segments. The CDR3 region of rearranged TCR beta genes was amplified from genomic DNA by a multiplex PCR assay. The amplified TCR beta libraries were sequenced on the Illumina HiSeq System as 87-base-pair reads. In the source study's methods: A later analysis counted approximately 74 million unique TCR beta chains across the 690 or so repertoires, and some 11 million of these chains were shared by at least two donors. Raw reads were error-corrected and collapsed into unique sequences by a nearest-neighbor algorithm in which closely related sequences were merged to remove PCR and sequencing errors. Alignment of CDR3 sequences to IMGT reference sequences was used to assign V, D and J gene segments. For a sequence to be retained, a match of at least six nucleotides to both a V gene segment and a J gene segment was required. A rearrangement was called productive if the CDR3 had no stop codons and remained in frame with V and J, and every other rearrangement was called non-productive. CDR3 was defined by IMGT convention, running from the second conserved V-encoded cysteine to the conserved J-encoded phenylalanine. Sequences without an unambiguous match to a single V gene segment were excluded from the earlier analysis of about 640 of the donors. In an earlier analysis of 587 of the donors, V segments were called functional above 56.7% productive rearrangements and were called segregating when the between-donor standard deviation exceeded 5%. A statistical classification framework was built for diagnosing cytomegalovirus status from the catalog of TCR beta chain sequences. V and J gene assignment, in a later analysis, came from comparing TCR nucleotide sequences with IMGT/GENE-DB human TR gene sequences. A later analysis assigned CDR3 sequences and most-parsimonious VDJ recombination scenarios with the TCRdist pipeline. In a later analysis, each TCR beta chain was defined by its CDR3 amino acid sequence together with its V-gene family, and reads lacking a unique V-gene family were excluded. To address suspected cross-contamination and a sequencing artifact, a later analysis removed 550 to 750 highly shared, low-generation-probability nucleotide sequences. For each public chain, a later analysis derived a clonal expansion index from normalized ranks of inferred template counts within each repertoire. In a later analysis, generation probabilities were computed using a VDJ recombination model fitted to out-of-frame rearrangements, and the results were checked against IGoR. Hypergeometric tests were used in a later analysis to score TCR-TCR, TCR-HLA and TCR-CMV co-occurrence, with a repertoire-size bias correction applied to the TCR pairs. In a later analysis, false discovery rates were estimated by permuting HLA or CMV assignments 20 times. In a later analysis, co-occurring TCRs were grouped using DBSCAN, and TCRdist sequence similarity was added for clustering within HLA-allele-positive subsets. For co-occurrence clustering, repertoires with fewer than 30,000 or more than 120,000 public chains were excluded, along with about five repertoires with anomalous nucleotide sharing. The immuneACCESS repertoire file appears here via TCRdb, limited to in-frame rearrangements. These files lack a portion of the clones; in checked studies, under half of the deficit traces to unresolved V genes, and the cause of the others is not known. Clone size and V and J calls were adopted from that table, with D and trimming inferred from the DNA. The sample table records 95,000 to 150,000 clones; about 8.6% of these occur just once. Clones ranked in the top ten supply less than 6.5% of the sample.

The study at large found these results: In a later analysis, HLA-associated TCR beta chains were found to be more clonally expanded and to have lower generation probabilities than equally common non-associated chains. According to a later analysis, parvovirus B19, influenza, CMV and Epstein-Barr virus appeared linked to several top co-occurrence clusters. Because HLA typing was missing for some donors at each locus, association tests included only the typed subset. The 87-base-pair reads could not distinguish some IMGT-functional V segments, including TRBV6-2 and TRBV6-3, so those segments were excluded. The authors suggested that the approach could potentially be extended to other disease states and immunological phenotypes. In a later genetic analysis, a missense DCLRE1C variant was associated with V-gene and J-gene trimming of TCR beta chains, and the association was replicated in an independent cohort. The classifier was reported to diagnose cytomegalovirus status with high specificity and sensitivity in both the original cohort and the validation cohort. The earlier analysis of almost 600 of the donors excluded about 16 rarely observed V segments, including chromosome 9 orphons, because counts were too low. In a later analysis, most CMV-associated TCR beta chains were found to appear HLA-restricted, with HLA associations seemingly driven largely by CMV exposure. According to a later genetic analysis, donors in an Asian-associated ancestry cluster had fewer N-insertions in productive TCRs than the approximately 610-donor mean. In this cohort, only TCR beta chains were sequenced, and detectable features were limited by the absence of alpha or paired-chain data. When HLA alleles, especially DR and DQ, strongly co-occurred, TCR associations were difficult to assign to individual alleles. Most TCR sequences were seen in very few donors, while some public TCRs were found in many individuals. A cluster of highly shared sequence variants was judged likely to be a technical artifact of the sequencing pipeline. In the study, some 160 TCR beta chains were listed as associated with cytomegalovirus. Broadly in line with IMGT annotations, most TCR beta V segments showed up in productive rearrangements about 87% or about 30% of the time in an earlier analysis of roughly 590 of the donors. A further reported finding was that TCR beta sequences accurately predicted the HLA-A and HLA-B alleles for most subjects in the first cohort. In vitro tests confirmed that three of the cytomegalovirus-associated TCR beta chains recognize cytomegalovirus antigens. A later analysis associated roughly 17,000 TCR beta sequences with specific HLA alleles at a false discovery rate of 0.05. A later analysis found that TCR association rates varied across HLA loci, with DRB1 alleles showing the most associated TCRs and HLA-C alleles the fewest. Correlated functional status among segregating V segments might be attributable to linkage disequilibrium, but an unknown experimental factor could not be ruled out. The only immune exposure information available for the cohort was CMV serostatus. Sequencing depth was assumed to be roughly uniform across donors in the presence/absence analyses, though that assumption may not hold.

In total, roughly 710 healthy bone marrow donors made up the cohort. At the time of sampling, all cohort members were nominally healthy, though unrecorded immune exposures were likely present. The donor was CMV seropositive and was included in the group of almost 300 seropositive cohort members. A peripheral blood sample was collected from each donor, and TCR beta sequencing was performed on peripheral blood mononuclear cells. The Qiagen DNeasy Blood Extraction Kit was used to extract genomic DNA from the blood cell samples. The CDR3 runs 17 residues from the cysteine to the phenylalanine. Only the CDR3 DNA stays, 51 bases, in frame from base 1. CDR1 and CDR2 are drawn from the germline V gene: SGHRS, YFSETQ. The trim is 3 bases for V and 6 bases for J, with a gap of 23 bases between the germline ends.

This sequence was found in a woman between 35 and 50 years old in good health and CMV-seropositive. Rearrangement joined TRBV5-1 to TRBJ2-3; TRBD2 is possibly the D segment (6 matching bases). Sequencing was performed on PBMCs. At the DNA level, the sequence is TGCGCCAGCAGCTGGGGTGGGGGGACTCAAGTGGGGGATACGCAGTATTTT. Its translation reads: CASSWGGGTQVGDTQYF.